Each of the 25 T cell receptor beta chains below was sequenced from the same sample in a study of CD8 T cells in Susac syndrome. With random hexamers, about 0.5 to 1 ug RNA was reverse transcribed. Each CDR3 protein gets one entry after TCRdb re-called the immunoSEQ multiplex PCR reads with MiXCR. The repertoire holds 150,000 to 250,000 distinct CDR3 sequences, with 90% to 95% as singletons. The sample comprised CD4+ T cells from PBMCs. These receptors were obtained from a human donor with multiple sclerosis.

This sequence joins TRBV3-1 and TRBJ1-2; 9 bases align to TRBD1. The CDR3 loop spans 16 amino acids. V shed 4 bases and J 0 bases; nucleotides not matched to a gene: 6. CDR1 and CDR2 from the germline V gene are LGHDT and YNNKEL (reference sequence). CDR3 sequence reads: CASSRPGQGPNYGYTF. The CDR3 nucleotides are TGTGCCAGCAGCCGGCCGGGACAGGGCCCTAACTATGGCTACACCTTC.

The rearrangement links TRBV6-5 to TRBJ2-6, with D perhaps assigned TRBD1 or TRBD2 (5 bases each). Deletions cut 4 bases from V and 2 bases from J, with 12 bases between. Germline CDR1 reads MNHEY; CDR2 reads SVGAGI. The CDR3 loop spans 16 amino acids. CDR3 loop: CASSSRQRPGANVLTF. CDR3 sequence (DNA): TGTGCCAGCAGTTCCCGACAGCGGCCTGGGGCCAACGTCCTGACTTTC.

This rearrangement joins TRBV3-1 to TRBJ2-7, with 10 bases that match TRBD2. The CDR3 extends over 16 amino acids. V lost 4 bases to trimming and J lost 3 bases; unmatched junction nucleotides: 9. Germline CDR1 LGHDT, CDR2 YNNKEL (reference sequence). This CDR3 reads CASSPMRRTSGYEQYF. The CDR3 bases are TGTGCCAGCAGCCCTATGCGAAGGACTAGCGGCTACGAGCAGTACTTC.

CDR3 DNA: TGTGCCAGCAGCCGGACTAGCGGGGGGGCGACAGATACGCAGTATTTT. Its protein product is CASSRTSGGATDTQYF. This chain connects TRBV3-1 to TRBJ2-3; 15 positions agree with TRBD2. Germline loops: CDR1 LGHDT, CDR2 YNNKEL (reference sequence). CDR3 length equals 16 residues. Unmatched junction bases numbered 2, after V lost 4 bases and J lost 3 bases.

The V gene is TRBV15, the J gene TRBJ1-5, with 7 bases aligning to TRBD1. V was clipped by 1 base and J by 5 bases; unmatched bases: 8. The germline gives CDR1 LNHNV, CDR2 YYDKDF (reference sequence). The CDR3 runs 16 residues. The CDR3 sequence: CATSRGDSRSDQPQHF. The DNA for the CDR3 is TGTGCCACCAGCAGAGGGGACAGCAGGTCCGATCAGCCCCAGCATTTT.

The CDR3 sequence: CASSQEHFAQYNEQFF. The CDR3 DNA reads as TGTGCCAGCAGCCAAGAGCACTTCGCGCAGTACAATGAGCAGTTCTTC. The chain recombines TRBV4-2 with TRBJ2-1; D gene uncertain. In germline, CDR1 is LGHNA, CDR2 YNFKEQ. The length of the CDR3 is 16 residues. V lost 0 bases and J lost 4, with 13 bases in between.

V and J are TRBV20-1 and TRBJ1-2; 8 positions match TRBD1. This CDR3 comprises 16 residues. After removal of 3 bases from V and 6 bases from J, the junction contained 15 bases not matched to a gene. The germline gives CDR1 DFQATT, CDR2 SNEGSKA (reference sequence). The chain's CDR3 is CSASGRGQGWKDGYTF. The CDR3 nucleotides read TGCAGTGCTAGCGGCAGGGGGCAAGGGTGGAAGGATGGCTACACCTTC.

V usage is TRBV29-1 and J usage is TRBJ2-7; tentatively, D is TRBD1 (6 bases). This CDR3 spans 12 amino acids. Germline-derived CDR1 and CDR2 are SQVTM and ANQGSEA. V shed 7 bases and J shed 2 bases, with 12 bases lying between them. The CDR3 coding sequence is TGCAGCGGGGGAGACAGGACCTACGAGCAGTACTTC. Amino acids: CSGGDRTYEQYF.

This chain uses TRBV18 with TRBJ1-5; tentatively, D is TRBD1 (5 bases). The germline V and J ends were trimmed by 5 bases and 0 bases, with 11 bases remaining between them. Germline-derived CDR1 and CDR2 are KGHSH and LQKENI. The CDR3 totals 15 residues. CDR3 residues: CASSGTVNSNQPQHF. CDR3 in DNA: TGTGCCAGCTCAGGGACGGTGAATAGCAATCAGCCCCAGCATTTT.

The V call is TRBV5-4, the J call TRBJ2-5, with TRBD1 matching over 9 bases. The germline V gene encodes CDR1 SGHNT and CDR2 YYREEE (reference sequence). CDR3 length equals 15 residues. V trimming: 4 bases; J trimming: 0 bases; junction bases outside the gene matches: 4. CDR3 DNA sequence: TGTGCCAGCAGCAGGGACAGGGCGTACCAAGAGACCCAGTACTTC. This gives the protein CASSRDRAYQETQYF.

The genes are TRBV29-1 and TRBJ1-1; D is ambiguous. The germline CDR1 and CDR2 sequences are SQVTM and ANQGSEA. The CDR3 consists of 15 residues. V was cut by 2 bases and J by 4 bases, with 17 bases left in between. The CDR3 nucleotides are TGCAGCGTTGAACAGGACCGGGGTACCGGCACTGAAGCTTTCTTT. Residues: CSVEQDRGTGTEAFF.

CDR3 sequence: CASSLMGGTYEQYF. The CDR3 DNA is TGTGCCAGCAGCCTCATGGGCGGCACCTACGAGCAGTACTTC. The rearrangement links TRBV7-9 to TRBJ2-7; D uncertain. The ends were cut back, 5 bases at V and 2 bases at J, with 13 bases in the middle. Germline V gene sequence: CDR1 SEHNR, CDR2 FQNEAQ (reference sequence). The CDR3 is 14 residues long.

The count of this clonotype is one. The chain uses TRBV20-1 and TRBJ2-3; weak D call: TRBD2 (6 bases). V lost 5 bases, J lost 9 bases, and 18 bases lay in between. CDR3 length: 13 amino acids. Looked up from germline, CDR1 is DFQATT and CDR2 is SNEGSKA (reference sequence). This CDR3 reads CSAGGLHIGTQYF. Here the CDR3 DNA reads TGCAGTGCTGGAGGACTACATATTGGGACGCAGTATTTT.

This chain connects TRBV9 to TRBJ1-1; D is unresolved. From germline, CDR1 is SGDLS and CDR2 YYNGEE. This CDR3 has 13 amino acids. The V end was cut by 1 base, the J end by 8 bases, with 12 bases between. The chain's CDR3 is CASSVTLESEAFF. The CDR3 DNA reads as TGTGCCAGCAGCGTAACATTGGAGAGCGAAGCTTTCTTT.

The gene calls are TRBV6-5 and TRBJ1-6; tentatively, D is TRBD1 (5 bases). Germline-derived CDR1 and CDR2 are MNHEY and SVGAGI. The CDR3 extends over 13 amino acids. Trimming shortened V by 4 bases and J by 7 bases, and 8 bases separated the two germline ends. CDR3 residues: CASSLSGNSPLHF. CDR3 nucleotides: TGTGCCAGCAGTTTGTCAGGGAATTCACCCCTCCACTTT.

The genes are TRBV11-3 and TRBJ2-1, with TRBD1 identical over 10 bases. The CDR3 totals 16 residues. Germline-derived CDR1 and CDR2 are SGHNT and YENEEA. V shed 5 bases, J shed 2 bases, and the junction held 6 bases outside the gene matches. The DNA of the CDR3 is TGTGCCAGCAGCCGACAGGGGGCAAGGGCCTACAATGAGCAGTTCTTC. This codes for CASSRQGARAYNEQFF.

The CDR3 spells CATSRGGGANVLTF. CDR3 in DNA: TGTGCCACGTCCAGGGGCGGAGGGGCCAACGTCCTGACTTTC. The chain links TRBV24-1 to TRBJ2-6; tentatively, D is TRBD1 (6 bases). The CDR3 length is 14 residues. V was pared by 10 bases and J by 4 bases, with 13 bases between. Germline CDR1 reads KGHDR; CDR2 reads SFDVKD.

This chain links TRBV24-1 with TRBJ2-7, with D possibly TRBD1 on 6 matching bases. V dropped 2 bases and J dropped 2 bases, with 12 bases sitting between them. The CDR3 covers 15 residues. From germline, CDR1 is KGHDR and CDR2 SFDVKD. CDR3 coding DNA: TGTGCCACCAGTGATTCAGGGGCCACAACCTACGAGCAGTACTTC. Amino acid sequence: CATSDSGATTYEQYF.

The J gene is TRBJ2-3, the V gene TRBV7-2; 9 bases fit TRBD2. This CDR3 region has 15 residues. V was pared by 4 bases and J by 2 bases, with 4 bases of the junction left unmatched. Germline CDR1 SGHTA, CDR2 FQGNSA. In DNA form, the CDR3 reads TGTGCCAGCAGCTGGTTAGCGGGGGTCACAGATACGCAGTATTTT. It codes for CASSWLAGVTDTQYF.

This clonotype was seen only a few times. V is TRBV24-1 and J is TRBJ2-7, with D perhaps matching TRBD1 or TRBD2 (6 bases each). This CDR3 region has 11 residues. Germline loops: CDR1 KGHDR, CDR2 SFDVKD. V was cut by 9 bases and J by 6 bases, with 11 bases left in between. For the CDR3, the DNA is TGTGCCACCTCACAGGGAGGCGAGCAGTACTTC. This sequence encodes CATSQGGEQYF.

The rearrangement joins TRBV7-3 to TRBJ1-5; no clear D. Germline V gene lookup returns CDR1 SGHTA and CDR2 FQGTGA. Trimming pared 5 bases from V and 7 bases from J, leaving 12 bases between. The length of the CDR3 is 13 residues. The CDR3 sequence is CASSLGWGQPQHF. In nucleotides, the CDR3 is TGTGCCAGCAGCCTAGGTTGGGGACAGCCCCAGCATTTT.

The V gene is TRBV30, the J gene TRBJ2-1; a possible D gene is TRBD2 (6 bases). The CDR3 loop spans 13 amino acids. Germline lookup yields CDR1 GTSNPN and CDR2 SVGIG (reference sequence). Trimming removed 2 bases at V and 7 bases at J, with 12 bases between. The chain's CDR3 is CAWSPGVLNEQFF. The CDR3 nucleotides are TGTGCCTGGAGTCCGGGGGTTTTGAATGAGCAGTTCTTC. The full variable domain, its missing parts supplied by reference TRBV30 and TRBJ2-1, is SQTIHQWPATLVQPVGSPLSLECTVEGTSNPNLYWYRQAAGRGLQLLFYSVGIGQISSEVPQNLSASRPQDRQFILSSKKLLLSDSGFYLCAWSPGVLNEQFFGPGTRLTVL.

V gene TRBV30 combines with J gene TRBJ2-7, with unresolved D. V gave up 2 bases and J gave up 2 bases, with 10 bases separating them. Germline V gene lookup returns CDR1 GTSNPN and CDR2 SVGIG (reference sequence). The CDR3 totals 13 residues. The CDR3 DNA is TGTGCCTGGAGTCTGACCCGACCCTACGAGCAGTACTTC. Translated, it gives CAWSLTRPYEQYF.

The rearrangement links TRBV24-1 to TRBJ2-7; 7 nucleotides agree with TRBD1. The ends lost 1 base at V and 7 bases at J; junction bases unmatched: 9. CDR1 is KGHDR and CDR2 is SFDVKD in the germline V gene. The CDR3 is made up of 15 amino acids. CDR3 in amino acids: CATSDFPRDSTEQYF. Here the CDR3 DNA reads TGTGCCACCAGTGATTTTCCCCGGGACAGTACTGAGCAGTACTTC.

CDR3 sequence: CASSQGDRGPEAFF. The DNA for the CDR3 is TGTGCCAGCAGCCAAGGGGACAGGGGACCTGAAGCTTTCTTT. V gene TRBV3-1 combines with J gene TRBJ1-1; TRBD1 agrees at 10 bases. Germline lookup yields CDR1 LGHDT and CDR2 YNNKEL (reference sequence). The CDR3 extends over 14 amino acids. Germline trimming cut 1 base from V and 6 bases from J; bases unmatched to any gene: 2.